Sequencing of this T cell receptor beta chain was carried out in a study of human T cells and chemical hapten exposure. One entry per CDR3 protein, called by TCRdb with MiXCR from the RACE reads. The table shows approximately 84,000 distinct CDR3 sequences, with roughly a tenth occurring only once. Time point specified: patch test 2, 6 weeks after DPC sensitization. The sample's treatment: therapeutic diphenylcyclopropenone sensitization with weekly scalp DPC. This clonotype was observed many times. This CDR3 contains 13 residues. V lost 3 bases, J lost 12 bases, and 8 bases stayed unmatched. Germline lookup yields CDR1 SNHLY and CDR2 FYNNEI.

This TCR was sampled from a woman aged 25-40 years with alopecia areata. Some clones in this sample may be carry-over from other donors' samples. V usage is TRBV2 and J usage is TRBJ2-1; TRBD2 matches 7 bases. Sequences were derived from whole blood, sampled in connection with sensitization to the hapten diphenylcyclopropenone (DPC). CDR3 nucleotides: TGTGCCAGCAGTGATAATAACGGCGGGAGGCAGTTCTTC. It specifies CASSDNNGGRQFF.